This TCR beta chain is from a study of T cells in Graves' hyperthyroidism and ophthalmopathy. The V end was cut by 1 base, the J end by 4 bases, with 14 bases between. The CDR3 has 14 amino acids. Germline V gene sequence: CDR1 SQVTM, CDR2 ANQGSEA. The authors deemed Graves' hyperthyroidism stable absent ophthalmopathy progression within 18 months. The study enrolled patients aged 18 to 65 with newly diagnosed hyperthyroidism of under 2 months' duration. Using RNA transcripts as the source, TCR beta CDR3 regions were amplified. The HTBI primer set was used in a first-round RT-PCR of the TCR CDR3. From the multiplex PCR reads, TCRdb called clonotypes with MiXCR, one entry per CDR3 protein. The sample carries roughly 710,000 distinct CDR3 sequences, around a third recorded once.

The V and J genes are TRBV29-1 and TRBJ2-7; perhaps TRBD2 as D (5 bases). The receptor was derived from a woman aged 40-49 years with Graves' hyperthyroidism. Specimen: blood. CDR3 DNA sequence: TGCAGCGTTGAAGCTATCCAGGAGGCATACGAGCAGTACTTC. Translated: CSVEAIQEAYEQYF.